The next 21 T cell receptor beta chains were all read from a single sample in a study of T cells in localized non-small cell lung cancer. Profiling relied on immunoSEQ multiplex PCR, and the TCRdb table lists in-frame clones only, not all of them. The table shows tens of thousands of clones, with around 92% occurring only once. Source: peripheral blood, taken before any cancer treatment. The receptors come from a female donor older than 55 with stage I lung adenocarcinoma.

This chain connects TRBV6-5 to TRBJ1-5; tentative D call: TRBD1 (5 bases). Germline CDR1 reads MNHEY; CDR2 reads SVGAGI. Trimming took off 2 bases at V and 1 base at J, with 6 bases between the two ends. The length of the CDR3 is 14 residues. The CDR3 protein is CASSYRGSNQPQHF. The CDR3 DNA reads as TGTGCCAGCAGTTACCGGGGGAGCAATCAGCCCCAGCATTTT.

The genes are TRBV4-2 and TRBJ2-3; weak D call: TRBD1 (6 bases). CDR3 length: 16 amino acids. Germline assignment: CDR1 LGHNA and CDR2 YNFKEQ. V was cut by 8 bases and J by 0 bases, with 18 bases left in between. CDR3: CASPTAGTHSTDTQYF. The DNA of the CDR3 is TGTGCCAGCCCGACCGCCGGGACACATAGCACAGATACGCAGTATTTT.

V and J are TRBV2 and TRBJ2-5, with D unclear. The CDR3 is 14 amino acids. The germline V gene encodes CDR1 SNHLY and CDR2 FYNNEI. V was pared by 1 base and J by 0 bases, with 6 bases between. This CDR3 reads CASSEGRDQETQYF. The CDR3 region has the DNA TGTGCCAGCAGTGAAGGTAGAGACCAAGAGACCCAGTACTTC. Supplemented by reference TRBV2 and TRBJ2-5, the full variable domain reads EPEVTQTPSHQVTQMGQEVILRCVPISNHLYFYWYRQILGQKVEFLVSFYNNEISEKSEIFDDQFSVERPDGSNFTLKIRSTKLEDSAMYFCASSEGRDQETQYFGPGTRLLVL.

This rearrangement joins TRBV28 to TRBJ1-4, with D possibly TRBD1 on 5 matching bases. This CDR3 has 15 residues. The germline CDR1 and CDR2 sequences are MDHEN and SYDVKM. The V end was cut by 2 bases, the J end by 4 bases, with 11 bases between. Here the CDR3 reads CASSLGALGNEKLFF. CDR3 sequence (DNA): TGTGCCAGCAGTTTAGGGGCTCTCGGTAATGAAAAACTGTTTTTT.

The CDR3 loop is CASSPPGPKVVGYTF. The CDR3, as DNA: TGTGCCAGCTCACCACCCGGGCCTAAGGTAGTGGGCTACACCTTC. This rearrangement joins TRBV18 to TRBJ1-2; the D is unclear. Germline V gene sequence: CDR1 KGHSH, CDR2 LQKENI. The CDR3 is 15 residues long. With 0 bases removed from V and 8 bases from J, the gap between germline ends came to 16 bases.

The CDR3 DNA reads TGCGCCAGCACAGGGGGCGGGAGAGCTTTCTTT. Translating gives CASTGGGRAFF. The chain joins TRBV10-1 to TRBJ1-1, with TRBD1 identical over 8 bases. V shed 7 bases and J 10 bases; nucleotides not matched to a gene: 5. CDR3 size: 11 residues. CDR1 and CDR2 (germline): WNHNN, SYGVQD (reference sequence).

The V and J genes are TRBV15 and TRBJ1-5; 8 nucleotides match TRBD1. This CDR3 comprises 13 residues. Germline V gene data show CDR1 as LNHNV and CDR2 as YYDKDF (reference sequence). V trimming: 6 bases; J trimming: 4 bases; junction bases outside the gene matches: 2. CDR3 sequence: CATRRQGNQPQHF. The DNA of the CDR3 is TGTGCCACCAGGCGACAGGGGAATCAGCCCCAGCATTTT.

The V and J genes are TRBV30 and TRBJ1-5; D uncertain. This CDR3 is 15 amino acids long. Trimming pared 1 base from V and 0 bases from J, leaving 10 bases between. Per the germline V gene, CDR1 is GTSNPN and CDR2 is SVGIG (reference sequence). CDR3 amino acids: CAWSAPGNSNQPQHF. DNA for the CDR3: TGTGCCTGGAGTGCTCCCGGTAATAGCAATCAGCCCCAGCATTTT.

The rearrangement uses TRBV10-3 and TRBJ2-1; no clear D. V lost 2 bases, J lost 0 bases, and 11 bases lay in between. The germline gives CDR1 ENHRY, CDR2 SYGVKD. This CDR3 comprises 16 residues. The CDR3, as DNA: TGTGCCATCAGTGAGCAAGTGGCAGACTCCTACAATGAGCAGTTCTTC. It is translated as CAISEQVADSYNEQFF.

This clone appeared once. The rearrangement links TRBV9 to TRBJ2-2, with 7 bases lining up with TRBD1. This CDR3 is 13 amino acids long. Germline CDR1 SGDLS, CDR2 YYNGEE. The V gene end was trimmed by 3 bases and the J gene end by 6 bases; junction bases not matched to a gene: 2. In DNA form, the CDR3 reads TGTGCCAGCAGCGGACAGGGCGCCGGGGAGCTGTTTTTT. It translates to CASSGQGAGELFF. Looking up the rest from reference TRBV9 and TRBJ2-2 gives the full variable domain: DSGVTQTPKHLITATGQRVTLRCSPRSGDLSVYWYQQSLDQGLQFLIQYYNGEERAKGNILERFSAQQFPDLHSELNLSSLELGDSALYFCASSGQGAGELFFGEGSRLTVL.

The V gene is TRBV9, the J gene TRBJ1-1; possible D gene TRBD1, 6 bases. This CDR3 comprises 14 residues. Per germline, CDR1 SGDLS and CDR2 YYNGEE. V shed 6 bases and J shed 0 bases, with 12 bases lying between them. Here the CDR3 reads CASTASGVNTEAFF. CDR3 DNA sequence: TGTGCCAGCACCGCTTCAGGGGTGAACACTGAAGCTTTCTTT.

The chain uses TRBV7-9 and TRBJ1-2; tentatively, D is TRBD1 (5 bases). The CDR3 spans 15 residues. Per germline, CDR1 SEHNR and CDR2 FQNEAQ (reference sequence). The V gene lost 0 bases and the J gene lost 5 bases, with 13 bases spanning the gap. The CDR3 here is CASSLAPGEAYGYTF. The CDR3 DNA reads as TGTGCCAGCAGCTTAGCCCCGGGGGAGGCATATGGCTACACCTTC.

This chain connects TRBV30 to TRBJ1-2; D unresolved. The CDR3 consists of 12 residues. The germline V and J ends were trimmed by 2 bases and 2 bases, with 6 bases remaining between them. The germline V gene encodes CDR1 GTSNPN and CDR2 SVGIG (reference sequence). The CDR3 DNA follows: TGTGCCTGGAGTAGAGGGAACTATGGCTACACCTTC. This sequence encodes CAWSRGNYGYTF.

CDR3 in amino acids: CASSLVGQGNSGGQETQYF. CDR3 nucleotide sequence: TGCGCCAGCAGCTTGGTTGGACAGGGGAATAGCGGGGGACAAGAGACCCAGTACTTC. The chain couples TRBV5-1 to TRBJ2-5, with D tentatively TRBD1 or TRBD2 (9 bases each). Germline V gene data show CDR1 as SGHRS and CDR2 as YFSETQ. V was clipped by 0 bases and J by 2 bases, with 23 bases between them. CDR3 length equals 19 residues.

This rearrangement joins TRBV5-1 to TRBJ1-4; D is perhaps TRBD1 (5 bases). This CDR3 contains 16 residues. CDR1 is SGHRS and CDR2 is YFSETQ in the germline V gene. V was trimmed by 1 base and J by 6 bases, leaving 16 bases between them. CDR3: CASSLKVSGTYEKLFF. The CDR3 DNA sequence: TGCGCCAGCAGCTTGAAGGTGTCGGGGACGTATGAAAAACTGTTTTTT.

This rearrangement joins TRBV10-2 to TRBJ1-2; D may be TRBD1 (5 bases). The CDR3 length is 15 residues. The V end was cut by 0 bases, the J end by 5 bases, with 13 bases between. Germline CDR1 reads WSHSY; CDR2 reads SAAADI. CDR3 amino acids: CASSESKDSIYGYTF. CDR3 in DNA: TGCGCCAGCAGTGAGTCGAAAGACAGCATATATGGCTACACCTTC.

The CDR3 protein is CASRRDPRETQYF. In DNA form, the CDR3 reads TGCGCCAGCCGGAGGGACCCTCGAGAGACCCAGTACTTC. The chain links TRBV5-1 to TRBJ2-5; tentatively, D is TRBD2 (6 bases). CDR3 length: 13 amino acids. Trimming took off 7 bases at V and 4 bases at J, with 14 bases between the two ends. The V gene's germline CDR1 is SGHRS and CDR2 YFSETQ.

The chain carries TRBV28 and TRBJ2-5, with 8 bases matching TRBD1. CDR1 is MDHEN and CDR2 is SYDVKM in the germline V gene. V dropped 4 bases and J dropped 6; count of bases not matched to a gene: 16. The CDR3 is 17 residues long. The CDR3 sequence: CASSYAGGAVARKTQYF. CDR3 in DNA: TGTGCCAGCAGTTACGCAGGGGGCGCGGTGGCAAGAAAGACCCAGTACTTC.

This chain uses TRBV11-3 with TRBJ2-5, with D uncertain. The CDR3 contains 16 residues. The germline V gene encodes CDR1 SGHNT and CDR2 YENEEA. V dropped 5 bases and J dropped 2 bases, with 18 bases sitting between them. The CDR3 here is CASSNRVQVGQETQYF. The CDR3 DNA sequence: TGTGCCAGCAGCAACCGGGTCCAAGTGGGACAAGAGACCCAGTACTTC.

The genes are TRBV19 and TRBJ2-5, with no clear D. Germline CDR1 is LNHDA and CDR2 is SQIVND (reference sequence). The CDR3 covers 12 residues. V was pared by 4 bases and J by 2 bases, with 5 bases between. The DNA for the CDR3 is TGTGCCAGTAGTACGGGTCAAGAGACCCAGTACTTC. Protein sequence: CASSTGQETQYF. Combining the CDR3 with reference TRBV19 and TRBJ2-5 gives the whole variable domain DGGITQSPKYLFRKEGQNVTLSCEQNLNHDAMYWYRQDPGQGLRLIYYSQIVNDFQKGDIAEGYSVSREKKESFPLTVTSAQKNPTAFYLCASSTGQETQYFGPGTRLLVL.

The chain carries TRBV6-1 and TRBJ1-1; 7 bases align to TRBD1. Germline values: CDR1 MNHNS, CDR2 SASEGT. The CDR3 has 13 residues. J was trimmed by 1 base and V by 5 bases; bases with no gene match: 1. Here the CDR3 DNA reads TGTGCCAGCAGTCACAGGGGGAACACTGAAGCTTTCTTT. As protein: CASSHRGNTEAFF.